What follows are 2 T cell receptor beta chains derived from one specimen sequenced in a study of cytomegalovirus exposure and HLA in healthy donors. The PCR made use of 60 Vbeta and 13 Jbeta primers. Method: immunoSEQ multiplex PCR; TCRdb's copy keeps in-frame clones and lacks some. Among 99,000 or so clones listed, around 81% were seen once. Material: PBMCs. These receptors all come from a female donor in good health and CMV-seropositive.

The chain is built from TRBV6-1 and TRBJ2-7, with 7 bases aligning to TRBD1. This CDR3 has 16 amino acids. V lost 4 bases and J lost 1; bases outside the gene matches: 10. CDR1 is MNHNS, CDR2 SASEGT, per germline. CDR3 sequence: CASSVLWDSTSYEQYF. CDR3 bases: TGTGCCAGCAGTGTCCTATGGGACAGTACTTCCTACGAGCAGTACTTC.

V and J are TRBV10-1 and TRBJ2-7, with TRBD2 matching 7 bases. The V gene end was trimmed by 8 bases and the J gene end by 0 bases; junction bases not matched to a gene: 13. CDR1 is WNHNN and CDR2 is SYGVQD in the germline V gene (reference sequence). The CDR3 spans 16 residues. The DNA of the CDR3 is TGCGCCAGCCCTTCGCGCGGGGGTACCAGCTCCTACGAGCAGTACTTC. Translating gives CASPSRGGTSSYEQYF.